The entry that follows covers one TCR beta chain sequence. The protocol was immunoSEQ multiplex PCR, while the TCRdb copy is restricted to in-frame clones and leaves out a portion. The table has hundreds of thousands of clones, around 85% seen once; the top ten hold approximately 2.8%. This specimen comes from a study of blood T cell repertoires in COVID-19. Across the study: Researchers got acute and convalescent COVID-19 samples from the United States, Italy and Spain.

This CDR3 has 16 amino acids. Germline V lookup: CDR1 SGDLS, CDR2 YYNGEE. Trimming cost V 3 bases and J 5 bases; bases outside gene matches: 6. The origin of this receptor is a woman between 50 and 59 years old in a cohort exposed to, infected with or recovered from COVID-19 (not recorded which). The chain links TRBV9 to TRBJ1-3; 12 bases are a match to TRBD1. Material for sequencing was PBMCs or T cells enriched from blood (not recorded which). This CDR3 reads CASSAGTGGSRNTIYF. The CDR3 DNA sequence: TGTGCCAGCAGCGCCGGGACAGGGGGCTCGCGAAACACCATATATTTT.